This TCR beta chain was obtained from a study of shared clonotypes between healthy human individuals (dated by TCRdb to about 2020). For context, the study as a whole: The cohort included three men and a couple of women between 18 and 49 years of age. To increase sequencing depth and limit assay-specific biases, different laboratories used diverse techniques to prepare libraries and sequence TCR repertoires. Each donor's leukapheresis produced roughly between about 0.9 and 9.5 billion PBMCs. To estimate repertoire size and how much clonotypes are shared between individuals, the study performed deep sequencing of blood TCR repertoires from about five healthy adults. For each donor, three plates each were used for CD4 naive and CD4 memory, two plates were used for CD8 naive, and one plate was used for CD8 memory. The research as a whole found: Incomplete sequencing was indicated by rarefaction of sorted-subset datasets, despite the large sequencing depth. Higher generation probabilities were observed for clonotypes shared by all four sorted-subset donors than for non-shared clonotypes. The genetic and exposure-history diversity represented was limited by the small number of donors. Pairwise subsampling led to the expectation that sequencing depth would affect the degree of clonotype sharing among donors. Larger estimated clonotype richness was generally found for naive subsets than for memory subsets. Only blood was sampled, and tissue TCR repertoires likely differ from those in blood. When several donors were compared, the shared fraction of clonotypes was around 5% for naive CD4, less than 4% for naive CD8, more than 2% for memory CD4, and approximately 0.4% for memory CD8.

The V end loses 1 base and the J end loses 10 bases, and a stretch of 21 bases separates them. Taken from cysteine to phenylalanine, the CDR3 has 16 residues. The CDR3 DNA has 48 bases and is translated from base 1. CDR1 SGDLS and CDR2 YYNGEE were looked up in the germline V gene. TCR CDR3 regions were amplified from genomic DNA by multiplex PCR using the deep immunoSEQ assay. Extracted genomic DNA from each cell subset was distributed evenly across all wells of several immunoSEQ 96-well plates, and each plate was treated as a replicate. For sorted subsets, each replicate PCR was loaded with approximately 200 ng genomic DNA, equivalent to some 31,000 T cell genomes. Purified libraries were measured with a Qubit 3.0 fluorometer, size-checked on a Bioanalyzer 2100, and measured again with the KAPA Library Quantification kit. A separate single-read 150-cycle Illumina NextSeq 550 flow cell was used to sequence each immunoSEQ 96-well plate. In the authors' own workflow: Because only junctional sequences without quality scores were contained in the immunoSEQ output, filtering matching that applied to full-length reads could not be performed. To assign V/J genes and CDR3, sequences were annotated using PyIR, a Python wrapper for IgBLAST v1.9, with IMGT germline references. Reads with weak V/J assignments (E-value above 1e-6), missing CDR3, stop codons, out-of-frame junctions, or ambiguous translated residues were removed. V3J clonotypes were defined by identical inferred V gene, J gene, and CDR3 amino acid sequence. The percentage overlap between two repertoires was calculated by dividing the number of shared unique clonotypes by the size of the smaller repertoire. Richness of each repertoire was evaluated using RTK rarefaction, the Chao1 estimator, and Recon v2.1 estimates of unobserved clonotypes. Generation probabilities for all TCRbeta clonotypes obtained by the gDNA method from a handful of donors were computed using OLGA. TCRdb carries this immuneACCESS record with in-frame sequences only. Its versions omit some clonotypes, under half of them owing to an unresolved V gene in the studies checked, with the rest unexplained. V, J and clone size are taken as reported in that table, and D and trimming were inferred from the DNA itself. Here the sample has more than 2 million clones; about 94% occur a single time. The ten biggest clones cover more than 0.1% of the sample.

With respect to this clone: Its antigen specificity is not known. No base qualities exist here, and no much larger clone lies one base off it.

The donors were healthy, HIV-negative adults with no recently reported acute infections or vaccinations. Only Caucasian adults living in Nashville, Tennessee, USA were represented among the donors. CD4+ T cells were enriched by magnetic negative selection, after which naive cells were positively selected on CD45RA and the negative fraction was taken as the memory subset. Blood was collected by leukapheresis, and PBMCs were isolated by Ficoll-Histopaque density gradient centrifugation and then cryopreserved in liquid nitrogen vapor phase. Purity and quantity of every magnetically sorted T cell population were checked by analytical flow cytometry. Genomic DNA was isolated from every sorted fraction and measured by UV absorbance on a Nanodrop 2000c.

Rearrangement joined TRBV9 to TRBJ2-1; TRBD2 might be the D gene, on 6 matching bases. The sequenced sample consisted of naive CD4+ T cells sorted from blood. In the paper's terms, the cell subset or site label means: CD45RA+ positively selected. The TCR originated in a man between 18 and 35 years old in good health. Here is the DNA: TGTGCCAGCAGCGTAACAATACGGGAGCAAGGGGAAGAGCAGTTCTTC. It translates as CASSVTIREQGEEQFF.